The sequence of this T cell receptor (beta chain) was determined in a study of OX40 agonist ivuxolimab in advanced cancers. Study-wide background: Each patient was given ivuxolimab into a vein every 2 weeks, at 0.01 to 10 mg/kg. Partial responses were achieved by three patients: one hepatocellular carcinoma, two cutaneous melanoma. General observations from the study: Antigen specificity of clonally expanded peripheral T cells was not established. Clonal expansion by week 6 occurred in CD4+ and CD8+ blood T cells (at 0.1 to 3.0 mg/kg).

In its sample, this clone is medium-sized. Its matching antigen is unknown. The table came from immunoSEQ multiplex PCR; TCRdb's copy has only in-frame clones and leaves some out. The sample holds roughly 48,000 clones, approximately 86% seen once. The V and J ends lost 4 bases and 1 base respectively, with 19 bases between them. The CDR3 totals 17 residues. Germline V gives CDR1 SNHLY, CDR2 FYNNEI. Specimen: CD4+ or CD8+ T cells sorted from blood, collected in a trial of the OX40 agonist ivuxolimab. This TCR came from an adult with an advanced solid tumor such as melanoma, head and neck, liver or kidney cancer. The chain carries TRBV2 and TRBJ1-2; D not certain. CDR3 region: CASSAPRFSSNNYGYTF. In DNA form, the CDR3 reads TGTGCCAGCAGTGCCCCAAGGTTTAGCAGTAATAACTATGGCTACACCTTC.